The clone carrying this TCR beta chain came up a few times. The sample originates from a study of blood T cells in healthy people across ages. CDR1 and CDR2 (germline): MGHRA, YSYEKL. Trimming cost V 1 base and J 5 bases; bases outside gene matches: 5. The CDR3 covers 15 residues. A sample-barcoded 5' primer and a J-beta primer mix were used in a second PCR of about 7 to 12 cycles. Each CDR3 protein is one row after TCRdb ran MiXCR on the 5' RACE reads. The profile covers over a million distinct CDR3 sequences, with around two fifths appearing a single time and approximately 7.9% taken by the ten largest.

The sequencing sample was made of blood. The TCR sequence derives from a woman between 18 and 29 years old in good health. This sequence joins TRBV4-1 and TRBJ1-2; 9 bases match TRBD1. The CDR3 coding sequence is TGCGCCAGCAGCCAAGTTAGAGGGACAGGGTATGGCTACACCTTC. Protein sequence: CASSQVRGTGYGYTF.